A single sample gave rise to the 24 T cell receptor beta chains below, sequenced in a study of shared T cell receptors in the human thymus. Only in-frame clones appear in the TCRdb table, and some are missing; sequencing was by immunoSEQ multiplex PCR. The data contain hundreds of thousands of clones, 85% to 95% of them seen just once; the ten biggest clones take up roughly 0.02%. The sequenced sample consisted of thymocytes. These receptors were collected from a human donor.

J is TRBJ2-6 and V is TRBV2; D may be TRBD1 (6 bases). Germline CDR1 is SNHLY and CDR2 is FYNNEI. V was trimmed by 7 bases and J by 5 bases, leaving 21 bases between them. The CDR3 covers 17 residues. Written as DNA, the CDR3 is TGTGCCAGCACCCGGACAGTTCCGCTCTGGAGGGCCAACGTCCTGACTTTC. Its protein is CASTRTVPLWRANVLTF.

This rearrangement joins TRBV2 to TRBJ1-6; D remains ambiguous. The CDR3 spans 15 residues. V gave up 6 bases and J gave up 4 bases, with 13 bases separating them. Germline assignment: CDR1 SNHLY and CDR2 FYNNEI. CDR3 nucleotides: TGTGCCAGCAGACCGCCTACAGAATATAATTCACCCCTCCACTTT. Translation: CASRPPTEYNSPLHF.

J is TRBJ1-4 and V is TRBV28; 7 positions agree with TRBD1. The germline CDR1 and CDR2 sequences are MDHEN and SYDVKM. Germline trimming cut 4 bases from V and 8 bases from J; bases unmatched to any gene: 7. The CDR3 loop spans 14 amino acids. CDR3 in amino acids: CASSSGQKPEKLFF. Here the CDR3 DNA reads TGTGCCAGCAGTTCGGGACAGAAACCCGAAAAACTGTTTTTT.

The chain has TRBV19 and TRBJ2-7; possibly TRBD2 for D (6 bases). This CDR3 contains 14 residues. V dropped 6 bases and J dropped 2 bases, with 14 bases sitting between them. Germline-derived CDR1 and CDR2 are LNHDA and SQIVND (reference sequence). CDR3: CASSPGLLTYEQYF. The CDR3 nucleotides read TGTGCCAGTAGCCCGGGACTCTTAACCTACGAGCAGTACTTC.

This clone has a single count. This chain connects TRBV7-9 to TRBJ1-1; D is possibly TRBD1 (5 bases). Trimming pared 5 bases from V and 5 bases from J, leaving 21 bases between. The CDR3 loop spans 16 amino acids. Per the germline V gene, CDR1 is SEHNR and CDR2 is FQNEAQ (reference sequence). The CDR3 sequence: CASSAELPGKRTEAFF. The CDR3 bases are TGTGCCAGCAGCGCCGAACTTCCAGGGAAAAGGACTGAAGCTTTCTTT.

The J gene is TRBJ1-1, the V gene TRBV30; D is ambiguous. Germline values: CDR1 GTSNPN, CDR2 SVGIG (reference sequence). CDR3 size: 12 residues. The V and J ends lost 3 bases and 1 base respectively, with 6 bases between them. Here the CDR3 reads CAWSVGNTEAFF. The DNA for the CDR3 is TGTGCCTGGAGCGTAGGGAACACTGAAGCTTTCTTT.

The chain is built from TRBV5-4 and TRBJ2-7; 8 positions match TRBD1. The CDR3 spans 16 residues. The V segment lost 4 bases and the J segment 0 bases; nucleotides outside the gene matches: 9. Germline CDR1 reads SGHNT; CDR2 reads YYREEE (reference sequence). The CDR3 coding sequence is TGTGCCAGCAGCCAGGCGGGACAGGCAAGCTCCTACGAGCAGTACTTC. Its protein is CASSQAGQASSYEQYF.

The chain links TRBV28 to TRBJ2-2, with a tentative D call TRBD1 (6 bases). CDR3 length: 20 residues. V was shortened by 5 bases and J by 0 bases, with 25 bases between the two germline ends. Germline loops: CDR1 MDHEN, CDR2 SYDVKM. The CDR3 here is CASSVRWSLTGHPNTGELFF. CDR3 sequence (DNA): TGTGCCAGCAGTGTCAGGTGGAGCCTCACGGGACACCCGAACACCGGGGAGCTGTTTTTT.

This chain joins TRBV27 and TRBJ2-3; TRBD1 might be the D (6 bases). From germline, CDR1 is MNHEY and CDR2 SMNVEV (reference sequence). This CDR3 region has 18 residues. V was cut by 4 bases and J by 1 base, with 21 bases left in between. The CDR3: CASSSGKTGQWGTDTQYF. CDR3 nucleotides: TGTGCCAGCAGTTCGGGCAAAACGGGACAATGGGGCACAGATACGCAGTATTTT.

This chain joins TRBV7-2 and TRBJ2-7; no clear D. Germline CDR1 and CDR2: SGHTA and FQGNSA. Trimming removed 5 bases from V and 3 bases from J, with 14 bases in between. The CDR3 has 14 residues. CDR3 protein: CASSLRRTGYEQYF. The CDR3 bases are TGTGCCAGCAGCCTAAGACGGACGGGCTACGAGCAGTACTTC.

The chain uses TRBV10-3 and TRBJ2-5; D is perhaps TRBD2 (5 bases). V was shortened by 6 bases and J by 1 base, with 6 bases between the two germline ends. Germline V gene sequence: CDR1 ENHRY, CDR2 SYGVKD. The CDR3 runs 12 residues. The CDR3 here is CAIRDSQETQYF. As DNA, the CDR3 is TGTGCCATCAGGGACTCCCAAGAGACCCAGTACTTC.

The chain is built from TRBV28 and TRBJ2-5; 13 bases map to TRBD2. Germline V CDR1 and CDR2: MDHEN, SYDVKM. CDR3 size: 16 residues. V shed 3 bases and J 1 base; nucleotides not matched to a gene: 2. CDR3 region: CASSFGTSGTQETQYF. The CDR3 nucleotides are TGTGCCAGCAGTTTCGGGACTAGCGGGACCCAAGAGACCCAGTACTTC.

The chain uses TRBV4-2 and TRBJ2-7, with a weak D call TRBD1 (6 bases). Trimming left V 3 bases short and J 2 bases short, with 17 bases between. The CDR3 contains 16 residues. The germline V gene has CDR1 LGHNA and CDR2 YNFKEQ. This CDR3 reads CASSHLHRDIPYEQYF. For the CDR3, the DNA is TGTGCCAGCAGCCATCTCCACCGGGACATTCCCTACGAGCAGTACTTC.

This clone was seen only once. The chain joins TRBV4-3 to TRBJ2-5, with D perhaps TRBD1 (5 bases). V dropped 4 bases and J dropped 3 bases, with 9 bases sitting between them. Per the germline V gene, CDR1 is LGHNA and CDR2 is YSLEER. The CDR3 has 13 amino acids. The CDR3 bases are TGCGCCAGCAGCCCTCGACAGAAAGAGACCCAGTACTTC. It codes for CASSPRQKETQYF.

For the CDR3, the DNA is TGTGCCAGCGGACCTACTAGCGGAAGCTACGAGCAGTACTTC. Amino acid sequence: CASGPTSGSYEQYF. The chain joins TRBV2 to TRBJ2-7, with 8 bases fitting TRBD2. The V and J ends lost 8 bases and 3 bases, in that order; junction bases with no gene match: 9. Germline V gene lookup returns CDR1 SNHLY and CDR2 FYNNEI. The CDR3 loop spans 14 amino acids. Supplemented by reference TRBV2 and TRBJ2-7, the full variable domain reads EPEVTQTPSHQVTQMGQEVILRCVPISNHLYFYWYRQILGQKVEFLVSFYNNEISEKSEIFDDQFSVERPDGSNFTLKIRSTKLEDSAMYFCASGPTSGSYEQYFGPGTRLTVT.

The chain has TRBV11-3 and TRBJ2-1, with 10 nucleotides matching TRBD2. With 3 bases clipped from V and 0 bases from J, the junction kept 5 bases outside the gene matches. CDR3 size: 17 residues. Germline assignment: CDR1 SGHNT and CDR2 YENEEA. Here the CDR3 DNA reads TGTGCCAGCAGCTTCGGGCTAGCGGGAGCCTCCTACAATGAGCAGTTCTTC. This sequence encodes CASSFGLAGASYNEQFF.

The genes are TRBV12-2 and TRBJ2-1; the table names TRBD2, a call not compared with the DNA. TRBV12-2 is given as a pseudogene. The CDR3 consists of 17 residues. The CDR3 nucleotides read TGTGCAAGTCGCTTAGTCATAGCGGGAGGGCCTGGAAATGAGCAGTTCTTC. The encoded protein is CASRLVIAGGPGNEQFF.

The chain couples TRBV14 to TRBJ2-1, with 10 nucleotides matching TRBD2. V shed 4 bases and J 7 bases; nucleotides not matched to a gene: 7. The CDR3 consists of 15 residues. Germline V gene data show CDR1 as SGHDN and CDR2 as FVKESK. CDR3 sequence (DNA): TGTGCCAGCAGCCGCGCTAGCGGGAGAGTAAATGAGCAGTTCTTC. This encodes CASSRASGRVNEQFF. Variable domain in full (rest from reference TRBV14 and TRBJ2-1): EAGVTQFPSHSVIEKGQTVTLRCDPISGHDNLYWYRRVMGKEIKFLLHFVKESKQDESGMPNNRFLAERTGGTYSTLKVQPAELEDSGVYFCASSRASGRVNEQFFGPGTRLTVL.

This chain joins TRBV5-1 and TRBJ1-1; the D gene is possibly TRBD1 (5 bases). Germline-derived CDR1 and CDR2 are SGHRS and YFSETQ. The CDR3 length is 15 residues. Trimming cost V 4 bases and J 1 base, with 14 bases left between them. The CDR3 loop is CASSLAWGPNTEAFF. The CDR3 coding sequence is TGCGCCAGCAGCCTGGCATGGGGACCGAACACTGAAGCTTTCTTT.

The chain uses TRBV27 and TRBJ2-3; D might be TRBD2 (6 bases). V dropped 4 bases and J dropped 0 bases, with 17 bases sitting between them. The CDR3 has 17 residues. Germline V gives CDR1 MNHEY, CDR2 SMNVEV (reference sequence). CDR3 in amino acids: CASSSQPLTRSTDTQYF. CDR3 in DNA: TGTGCCAGCAGTTCCCAACCTCTGACTAGGAGCACAGATACGCAGTATTTT.

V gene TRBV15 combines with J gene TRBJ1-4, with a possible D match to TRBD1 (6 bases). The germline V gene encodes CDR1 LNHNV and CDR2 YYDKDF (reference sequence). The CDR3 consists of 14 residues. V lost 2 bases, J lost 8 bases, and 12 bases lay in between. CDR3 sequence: CATSRTRGREKLFF. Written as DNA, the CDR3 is TGTGCCACCAGCAGAACCAGGGGTAGAGAAAAACTGTTTTTT.

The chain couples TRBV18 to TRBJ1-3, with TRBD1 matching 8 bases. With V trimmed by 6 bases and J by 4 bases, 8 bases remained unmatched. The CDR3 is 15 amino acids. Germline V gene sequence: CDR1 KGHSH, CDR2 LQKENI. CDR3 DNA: TGTGCCAGCTCGCCGGGTGGGACAGGCGGAAACACCATATATTTT. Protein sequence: CASSPGGTGGNTIYF. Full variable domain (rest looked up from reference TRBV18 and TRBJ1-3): NAGVMQNPRHLVRRRGQEARLRCSPMKGHSHVYWYRQLPEEGLKFMVYLQKENIIDESGMPKERFSAEFPKEGPSILRIQQVVRGDSAAYFCASSPGGTGGNTIYFGEGSWLTVV.

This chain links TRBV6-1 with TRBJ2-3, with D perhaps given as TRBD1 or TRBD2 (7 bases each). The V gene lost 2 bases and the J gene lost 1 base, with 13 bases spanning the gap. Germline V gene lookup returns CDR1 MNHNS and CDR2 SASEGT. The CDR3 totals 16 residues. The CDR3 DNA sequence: TGTGCCAGCAGTGAAAGACAGGGAGGGGGCACAGATACGCAGTATTTT. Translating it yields CASSERQGGGTDTQYF.

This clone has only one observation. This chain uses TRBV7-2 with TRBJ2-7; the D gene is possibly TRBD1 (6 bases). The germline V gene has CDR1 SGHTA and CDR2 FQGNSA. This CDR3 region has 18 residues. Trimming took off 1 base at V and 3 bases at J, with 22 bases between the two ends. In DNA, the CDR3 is TGTGCCAGCAGCTTAGGAGGAAGAGTGGACAGCTTCAGCTACGAGCAGTACTTC. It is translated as CASSLGGRVDSFSYEQYF.